This is a list of T cell receptor delta chains from one sample in a study of gamma-delta T cells after stem cell transplantation. TCRdb re-called the RT-PCR reads via CATT. This sample has roughly 15,000 delta-chain clones, with roughly 30% found just once. The sample was gamma-delta T cells. These receptors all come from a human donor. It is not recorded whose cells these are; they may come from a transplant donor. The CDR3 runs from the conserved cysteine through the conserved F or W. Fields, in order: V gene, D gene, clone size, J gene, CDR3 DNA, CDR3 protein. D genes are given only for firm matches. Some rows have no size entry. The others give once, few or many, or a class for an expanded clone.

v_gene: TRDV1; d_gene: NA; abundance: few; j_gene: TRDJ1; CDR3nt: TGTGCTCTTACAATATCTCCGGGGGACCCCGATAAACTCATCTTT; CDR3aa: CALTISPGDPDKLIF
v_gene: TRDV2; d_gene: TRDD3; abundance: few; j_gene: TRDJ1; CDR3nt: TGTGCCTGTGCCACCCCTGGAAGTCACCTACTAGGGACAGAATGTTGGGGGATACTCACCACCGATAAACTCATCTTT; CDR3aa: CACATPGSHLLGTECWGILTTDKLIF
v_gene: TRDV2; d_gene: TRDD3; abundance: NA; j_gene: TRDJ1; CDR3nt: TGTGCCTGTGACACCGGCGGGATTGGGGGAAGCACCGATAAACTCATCTTT; CDR3aa: CACDTGGIGGSTDKLIF
v_gene: TRDV3; d_gene: TRDD3; abundance: NA; j_gene: TRDJ1; CDR3nt: TGTGCCTCGTTTAGCTTACTCGGGGATACGTATACACTCATCTTT; CDR3aa: CASFSLLGDTYTLIF
v_gene: TRAV29/DV5; d_gene: TRDD3; abundance: NA; j_gene: TRDJ1; CDR3nt: TGTGCAGCTTCGACCTTTTCCGTGTGGGGGATACGCGAGGAGGCCGATAAACTCATCTTT; CDR3aa: CAASTFSVWGIREEADKLIF
v_gene: TRDV1; d_gene: TRDD3; abundance: NA; j_gene: TRDJ1; CDR3nt: TGTGCTCTTGGGGAAACCCCCCTGGGGGATAAGTACACCGATAAACTCATCTTT; CDR3aa: CALGETPLGDKYTDKLIF
v_gene: TRDV1; d_gene: TRDD3; abundance: NA; j_gene: TRDJ1; CDR3nt: TGTGCTCTTGGGGAATTCCTACACGTACTGGGGGATGCACCTAGGATTTACACCGATAAACTCATCTTT; CDR3aa: CALGEFLHVLGDAPRIYTDKLIF
v_gene: TRDV1; d_gene: TRDD3; abundance: NA; j_gene: TRDJ1; CDR3nt: TGTGCTCTTGGGGACCCTTCCTTCCTTTGGGGGATACGAACCGATAAACTCATCTTT; CDR3aa: CALGDPSFLWGIRTDKLIF
v_gene: TRDV1; d_gene: TRDD3; abundance: NA; j_gene: TRDJ3; CDR3nt: TGTGCTCTTGGGGGCCGCCTATGGGGGATTGCCTCCTGGGACACCCGACAGATGTTTTTC; CDR3aa: CALGGRLWGIASWDTRQMFF
v_gene: TRDV1; d_gene: NA; abundance: few; j_gene: TRDJ2; CDR3nt: TGTGCTCTTGGGGACCTCTCGGCGCGACCTACTCTATACGGGTATCTGGGGATCAGCCCCCCTTTGACAGCACAACTCTTCTTT; CDR3aa: CALGDLSARPTLYGYLGISPPLTAQLFF
v_gene: TRDV2; d_gene: TRDD3; abundance: NA; j_gene: TRDJ1; CDR3nt: TGTGCCTGTGACTCGCTCCTGTACTGGGGGATACGCGGCACCGATAAACTCATCTTT; CDR3aa: CACDSLLYWGIRGTDKLIF
v_gene: TRDV1; d_gene: TRDD3; abundance: few; j_gene: TRDJ1; CDR3nt: TGTGCTCTTGGGGAACCATTCAGCACCCGAGGTACTGGGGGACCCACCGATAAACTCATCTTT; CDR3aa: CALGEPFSTRGTGGPTDKLIF
v_gene: TRDV3; d_gene: TRDD3; abundance: NA; j_gene: TRDJ2; CDR3nt: TGTGCCTTTGCGGACTGGGGGATGACAGCACAACTCTTCTTT; CDR3aa: CAFADWGMTAQLFF
v_gene: TRDV1; d_gene: TRDD2; abundance: once; j_gene: TRDJ1; CDR3nt: TGTGCTCTTGGGGAACTACCCCCTTCCTACATAGGCGGGATGCCACCCTACACCGATAAACTCATCTTT; CDR3aa: CALGELPPSYIGGMPPYTDKLIF
v_gene: TRDV1; d_gene: TRDD3; abundance: NA; j_gene: TRDJ1; CDR3nt: TGTGCTCTTGGGGAAGAGATGTACGTGGGGGATAGAAGCACCGATAAACTCATCTTT; CDR3aa: CALGEEMYVGDRSTDKLIF
v_gene: TRDV1; d_gene: NA; abundance: NA; j_gene: TRDJ1; CDR3nt: TGTGCTCTTGGGGAACGCCTTTTCAGCCTCACCGATAAACTCATCTTT; CDR3aa: CALGERLFSLTDKLIF
v_gene: TRDV2; d_gene: NA; abundance: NA; j_gene: TRDJ1; CDR3nt: TGTGCCTGTGACACTCGCACACACCCTATTACCTGGAAACTCATCTTT; CDR3aa: CACDTRTHPITWKLIF
v_gene: TRDV2; d_gene: TRDD3; abundance: medium-sized; j_gene: TRDJ2; CDR3nt: TGTGCCTGTACTGGGGGAGCTTTGACAGCACAACTCTTCTTT; CDR3aa: CACTGGALTAQLFF
v_gene: TRDV1; d_gene: NA; abundance: NA; j_gene: TRDJ1; CDR3nt: TGTGCTCTTGGGGAACCCCCTCTACTGAACACCGATAAACTCATCTTT; CDR3aa: CALGEPPLLNTDKLIF
v_gene: TRAV29/DV5; d_gene: TRDD3; abundance: few; j_gene: TRDJ1; CDR3nt: TGTGCAGCAAGCTCGGGTAGCTGGGGGATAGATAAACTCATCTTT; CDR3aa: CAASSGSWGIDKLIF
v_gene: TRAV29/DV5; d_gene: TRDD3; abundance: few; j_gene: TRDJ1; CDR3nt: TGTGCAGCAAAGATTTCATCCTGGGGGATTTTATCTGACACCGATAAACTCATCTTT; CDR3aa: CAAKISSWGILSDTDKLIF
v_gene: TRDV2; d_gene: NA; abundance: few; j_gene: TRDJ1; CDR3nt: TGTGCCTGTGGGGGAGTACTGTACACCGATGAACTCATCTTT; CDR3aa: CACGGVLYTDELIF
v_gene: TRDV1; d_gene: TRDD3; abundance: NA; j_gene: TRDJ1; CDR3nt: TGTGCTCTTGGGGAACCCCGGTACCTACTAGACCCTAGCGGTACTGGGGGATACAAGCAGTACACCGATAAACTCATCTTT; CDR3aa: CALGEPRYLLDPSGTGGYKQYTDKLIF
v_gene: TRDV3; d_gene: NA; abundance: NA; j_gene: TRDJ1; CDR3nt: TGTGCCTTTGCACTCCGTTCTGTGAGTAGGACCGCTAAACTCATCTTT; CDR3aa: CAFALRSVSRTAKLIF